This TCR beta chain comes out of a study of blood T cell repertoires in COVID-19. Study background: Specimens from acute and convalescent COVID-19 originated in the United States, Italy and Spain.

Only one count was recorded for this clone. TCRdb's table, derived via immunoSEQ multiplex PCR, lists solely in-frame clones and lacks some. The data hold about 110,000 clones, with over 65% observed a single time. The CDR3 runs to 13 residues. CDR1 SGHTA and CDR2 FQGTGA come from the germline V gene. V gave up 5 bases and J gave up 10 bases; unmatched junction bases: 7. This sequence joins TRBV7-3 and TRBJ2-1; TRBD2 aligns across 8 bases. The sequenced sample was peripheral blood. The TCR sequence derives from a woman aged 35 to 49 with acute or convalescent COVID-19. CDR3 in amino acids: CASSLGLAGEQFF. Here the CDR3 DNA reads TGTGCCAGCAGCCTTGGACTAGCCGGGGAGCAGTTCTTC.